This entry lists 25 T cell receptor beta chains sequenced from one sample in a study of T cell clusters in autoimmune cytopenias. Tens of thousands of genome equivalents of blood DNA were amplified for TRB. TRB rearrangements were amplified by touch-down multiplex PCR with mixed TRB-A/B primers. TCRdb reprocessed the multiplex PCR reads and stores each CDR3 protein as one record, lacking DNA. The specimen's table records some 4,900 distinct CDR3 sequences. This sample was also put to use in a study of T cell repertoires in aging, cancer and after chemotherapy.

The sample consisted of peripheral blood. The receptors were gathered from a human donor with chronic lymphocytic leukemia. The donor label of this sample is uncertain.

The chain uses TRBV10-1 and TRBJ2-7. This CDR3 has 13 residues. The germline V gene encodes CDR1 WNHNN and CDR2 SYGVQD (reference sequence). CDR3 sequence reads: CASSEVYQGEQYF.

This chain connects TRBV7-9 to TRBJ1-5; TCRdb indicates TRBD1, and absent DNA this call remains unverified. CDR1 and CDR2 (germline): SEHNR, FQNEAQ (reference sequence). The CDR3 extends over 14 amino acids. CDR3 residues: CASSSSNRVQPQHF.

This clonotype registers medium-sized by frequency. The V and J genes are TRBV7-9 and TRBJ2-2. This CDR3 spans 14 amino acids. Germline V gene sequence: CDR1 SEHNR, CDR2 FQNEAQ (reference sequence). The CDR3 region is CASSLAAVTGELFF.

The chain links TRBV7-9 to TRBJ1-3; TCRdb proposes TRBD1, but this gene call is untestable without DNA. This CDR3 has 15 amino acids. Germline V lookup: CDR1 SEHNR, CDR2 FQNEAQ (reference sequence). CDR3 region: CASSYREAPGNTIYF. Drawing the rest from reference TRBV7-9 and TRBJ1-3, the complete variable domain is DTGVSQNPRHKITKRGQNVTFRCDPISEHNRLYWYRQTLGQGPEFLTYFQNEAQLEKSRLLSDRFSAERPKGSFSTLEIQRTEQGDSAMYLCASSYREAPGNTIYFGEGSWLTVV.

The chain combines TRBV12-3 or TRBV12-4 with TRBJ1-2; TCRdb's D call of TRBD1 is untestable without DNA. CDR3 size: 13 residues. The CDR3 spells CASSPTGEYGYTF.

The chain carries TRBV5-4 and TRBJ2-2; TCRdb's assignment of TRBD1 cannot be checked, as there is no DNA. Per germline, CDR1 SGHNT and CDR2 YYREEE (reference sequence). The length of the CDR3 is 14 residues. The CDR3 sequence: CASSLDPGTGELFF.

CDR3 protein: CSARVSLASSGELFF. This chain joins TRBV20-1 and TRBJ2-2. The CDR3 extends over 15 amino acids. The germline V gene has CDR1 DFQATT and CDR2 SNEGSKA (reference sequence).

The chain is built from TRBV4-2 and TRBJ2-5; TCRdb's D call of TRBD1 is untestable without DNA. Looked up from germline, CDR1 is LGHNA and CDR2 is YNFKEQ. The CDR3 has 13 residues. The CDR3: CASSQAGGLAQYF.

This rearrangement joins TRBV6-5 to TRBJ1-4. CDR1 MNHEY and CDR2 SVGAGI come from the germline V gene. The CDR3 is made up of 13 amino acids. The CDR3 loop is CASSYSHNEKLFF.

This clonotype is classed as medium-sized (0.01 to 0.1%) by frequency. The genes are TRBV6-1 and TRBJ2-5. Germline V gene data show CDR1 as MNHNS and CDR2 as SASEGT. This CDR3 spans 12 amino acids. The CDR3 sequence: CASSKGGETQYF.

This chain connects TRBV20-1 to TRBJ2-5; without DNA, the TCRdb call of TRBD2 cannot be checked. From germline, CDR1 is DFQATT and CDR2 SNEGSKA (reference sequence). This CDR3 spans 16 amino acids. The chain's CDR3 is CSAKTFGGGAEGTQYF.

The chain employs TRBV11-2 and TRBJ2-1; TCRdb's D gene call, TRBD1, goes unchecked for lack of DNA. CDR3 length equals 13 residues. Germline values: CDR1 SGHAT, CDR2 FQNNGV. The CDR3 sequence: CASNPGPPLEQFF.

This clonotype registers medium-sized by frequency. This chain connects TRBV6-5 to TRBJ2-2. The CDR3 loop spans 15 amino acids. Looked up from germline, CDR1 is MNHEY and CDR2 is SVGAGI. This CDR3 is CASSHGQRNTGELFF.

The CDR3 reads CATSDQGAYGYTF. The chain recombines TRBV24-1 with TRBJ1-2; TCRdb outputs TRBD1, but without DNA this stays unchecked. CDR1 and CDR2 from the germline V gene are KGHDR and SFDVKD. The CDR3 runs 13 residues.

This rearrangement joins TRBV5-1 to TRBJ2-1; absent DNA, TCRdb's TRBD2 call cannot be checked. The CDR3 sequence is 15 residues long. Germline CDR1 reads SGHRS; CDR2 reads YFSETQ. The chain's CDR3 is CASSLAGTAGNEQFF.

This chain links TRBV20-1 with TRBJ2-5; the TRBD1 assignment by TCRdb is unverifiable without DNA. Per germline, CDR1 DFQATT and CDR2 SNEGSKA (reference sequence). The CDR3 is made up of 13 amino acids. CDR3 residues: CSASIIEGETQYF.

The V and J genes are TRBV6-5 and TRBJ1-3. The V gene's germline CDR1 is MNHEY and CDR2 SVGAGI. The CDR3 loop spans 15 amino acids. The CDR3: CASSYGSGTGNTIYF.

The chain couples TRBV5-6 to TRBJ1-1; TCRdb outputs TRBD1, but without DNA this stays unchecked. The CDR3 runs to 14 residues. Germline V gives CDR1 SGHDT, CDR2 YYEEEE. The CDR3 region is CASSFGEGRTEAFF.

Its frequency marks this clonotype as medium-sized. V usage is TRBV6-5 and J usage is TRBJ2-2; the D call from TCRdb, TRBD2, cannot be confirmed without DNA. Germline lookup yields CDR1 MNHEY and CDR2 SVGAGI. The CDR3 runs to 15 residues. CDR3 sequence reads: CASSTWTSRAGELFF.

The CDR3 loop reads CASSLVGNQPQHF. This chain connects TRBV5-6 to TRBJ1-5. CDR1 is SGHDT and CDR2 is YYEEEE in the germline V gene. This CDR3 comprises 13 residues.

This chain joins TRBV13 and TRBJ2-3; TCRdb indicates TRBD2, and absent DNA this call remains unverified. The V gene's germline CDR1 is PRHDT and CDR2 FYEKMQ (reference sequence). The CDR3 length is 19 residues. The CDR3 here is CASRRSLAGAKKSTDTQYF.

The J gene is TRBJ2-2, the V gene TRBV5-4; TCRdb's D call of TRBD2 is untestable without DNA. Per germline, CDR1 SGHNT and CDR2 YYREEE (reference sequence). CDR3 length: 17 amino acids. The CDR3 sequence: CASSSTGLAGDTGELFF.

This chain's CDR3 is CAIRGGENYGYTF. J is TRBJ1-2 and V is TRBV6-1. The CDR3 runs 13 residues. Germline assignment: CDR1 MNHNS and CDR2 SASEGT.

This chain connects TRBV6-5 to TRBJ2-7; the D gene TCRdb calls, TRBD2, cannot be checked with no DNA. CDR1 is MNHEY and CDR2 is SVGAGI in the germline V gene. CDR3 size: 15 residues. CDR3 in amino acids: CASRFSGGPQETQYF.

This chain uses TRBV18 with TRBJ1-1; TCRdb picks TRBD1, but there is no DNA to check that call. The germline gives CDR1 KGHSH, CDR2 LQKENI. The CDR3 extends over 15 amino acids. The CDR3: CASQPTGTSNTEAFF.